These T cell receptor beta chains were read from a single sample in a study of cytomegalovirus exposure and HLA in healthy donors. Repertoires were generated with immunoSEQ multiplex PCR, while TCRdb's copy carries only in-frame clones and drops some. The top ten clones hold 1% to 1.5% of a sample with around 130,000 clones, roughly 84% of them seen once. Input material: PBMCs. The source is a girl aged 2 to 10 in good health and CMV-seronegative. CDR3s leave out the opening cysteine and the closing phenylalanine or tryptophan.

CDR3 length	V gene	J gene	CDR3 protein
11	TRBV25-1	TRBJ1-1	ASTWGQGLEAF
13	TRBV19	TRBJ2-3	ASRTLAGQPDTQY
14	TRBV29-1	.	SVRQLAGGPGDEQY
11	TRBV19	TRBJ1-1	ASSTGPDTEAF
10	TRBV19	TRBJ1-1	ASSTYRGEAF
12	TRBV11-2	TRBJ1-3	ASSTAGGGNTIY
14	TRBV5-4	TRBJ2-7	ASSSGLAGGGYEQY
12	TRBV14	TRBJ2-7	ASSQVGAGYEQY
12	TRBV4-1	TRBJ2-1	ASSQTYAPNEQF
11	TRBV19	TRBJ1-1	ASSPTANTEAF
14	TRBV11-3	TRBJ2-1	ASSLEYGGVYNEQF
12	TRBV19	TRBJ2-3	ASRQTSGADTQY
12	TRBV5-1	TRBJ2-5	ATQGGDRRETQY
13	TRBV6-6	TRBJ2-3	ASSLAGGPPDTQY
14	TRBV2	TRBJ1-1	ASRPGTGTDDTEAF
14	TRBV5-6	TRBJ2-5	ASSLRRGPWKETQY
17	TRBV12-5	TRBJ2-7	ASGFRVPGQGPLGYEQY
14	TRBV5-4	TRBJ2-5	ASSPGISGGVETQY
11	TRBV7-9	TRBJ1-5	ASSLSGDQPQH
14	TRBV6-4	TRBJ2-1	ASSDSTSGDHNEQF
11	TRBV5-1	.	ASRRLAGDEQY
9	TRBV19	TRBJ2-7	ASRGDNEQY
15	TRBV13	TRBJ2-4	ASSETRAGVSKNIQY
16	TRBV21-1	TRBJ2-1	ASSKLAPREPLYNEQF
12	TRBV6-1	TRBJ2-1	ASRTSGSYNEQF
14	TRBV27	TRBJ2-7	ASSLTRFYGRDEQY
12	TRBV11-2	TRBJ1-1	ASSIGGVNTEAF
12	TRBV10-3	TRBJ2-7	AISVWQGSYEQY
11	TRBV30	TRBJ2-3	AWSIVGGDTQY
11	TRBV7-3	TRBJ2-7	ASSLTGGYEQY
14	TRBV30	TRBJ2-3	AWSFGWGPSTDTQY
10	TRBV30	TRBJ2-5	AWETGVETQY
15	TRBV18	TRBJ2-3	ASSPRGLGRTTDTQY
14	TRBV5-1	TRBJ2-5	ASSLVGLASKETQY
14	TRBV6-6	TRBJ2-7	ASSYEGGAGIHEQY
12	TRBV13	TRBJ2-1	ASSLRSRGDEQF
16	TRBV11-2	TRBJ2-2	ASSLDRLGGPGAGELF
12	TRBV11-2	TRBJ2-1	ASSLGSELYEQF
13	TRBV5-4	TRBJ2-7	ASSHSPHQVGEQY
11	TRBV2	TRBJ2-7	ASRRQQTYEQY
12	TRBV27	TRBJ1-2	ASKEEGTVGGYT
12	TRBV6-6	TRBJ1-6	ASSWQFYNSPLH
12	TRBV5-1	TRBJ2-5	ASSATGVGETQY